This entry features one TCR beta chain sequence. Its antigen is not known. Here immunoSEQ multiplex PCR was the method, and the copy in TCRdb shows in-frame clones only, minus some. This table holds hundreds of thousands of clones, around 89% found once. These data come from a study of Ad26.COV2.S vaccination and SARS-CoV-2 variants. Study findings and constraints: After vaccination, substantial breadth of spike-specific CD8+ and CD4+ responses was reported.

Treatment here: roughly 18 received Ad26.COV2.S at low or high dose, single or two shots; about 5 received placebo; per-sample allocation not given. All samples were drawn on day 63, counting from the first vaccine or placebo injection. The sample came from a Boston adult aged 18-55 years. The CDR3 runs 16 residues. CDR1 and CDR2 from the germline V gene are SGHTA and FQGNSA. Trimming took off 3 bases at V and 2 bases at J, with 15 bases between the two ends. V and J are TRBV7-2 and TRBJ2-3; possible D gene TRBD2, 7 bases. The sequenced sample was peripheral blood, obtained in a trial of Ad26.COV2.S vaccine versus placebo. The sequence came from a person aged 18-65 years who received the Ad26.COV2.S COVID-19 vaccine or a placebo. CDR3 nucleotide sequence: TGTGCCAGCAGCTTCCTGGGGGGGGCCAACACAGATACGCAGTATTTT. This sequence encodes CASSFLGGANTDTQYF.